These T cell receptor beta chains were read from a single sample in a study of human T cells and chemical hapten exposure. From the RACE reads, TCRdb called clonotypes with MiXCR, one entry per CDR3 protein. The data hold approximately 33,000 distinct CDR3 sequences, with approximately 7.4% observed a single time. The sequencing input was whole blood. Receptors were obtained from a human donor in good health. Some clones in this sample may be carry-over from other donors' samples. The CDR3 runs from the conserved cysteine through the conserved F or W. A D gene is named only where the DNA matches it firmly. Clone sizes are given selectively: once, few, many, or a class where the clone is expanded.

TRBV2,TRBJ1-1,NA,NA,TGTGCCGGTACAACCAAGAGGAACACTGAAGCTTTCTTT,CAGTTKRNTEAFF
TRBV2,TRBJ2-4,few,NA,TGTGCCAGCAGGGTAGCGGTACTAGCCAAAAACATTCAGTACTTC,CASRVAVLAKNIQYF
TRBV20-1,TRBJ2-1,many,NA,TGCAGTGCTATTCCTGTAGCGCCCTCCTACAATGAGCAGTTCTTC,CSAIPVAPSYNEQFF
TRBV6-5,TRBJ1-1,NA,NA,TGTGCCAGCAGACCCTCACAGTGGAACACTGAAGCTTTCTTT,CASRPSQWNTEAFF
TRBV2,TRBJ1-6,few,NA,TGTGCCAGCACCCCCCTGGGGCAGAGTCAAGCTCCCCTCCACTTT,CASTPLGQSQAPLHF
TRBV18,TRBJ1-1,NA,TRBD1,TGTGCCAGCTCACCGCGGACAGGGGATTTTACTGAAGCTTTCTTT,CASSPRTGDFTEAFF
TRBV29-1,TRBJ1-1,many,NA,TGCAGCGTTGACAGGGTGGAGAGCACTGAAGCTTTCTTT,CSVDRVESTEAFF
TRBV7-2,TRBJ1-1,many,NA,TGTGCCAGCAGCTCCCATGGGGGGACTGAAGCTTTCTTT,CASSSHGGTEAFF
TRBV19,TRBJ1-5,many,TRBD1,TGTGCCAGTAGGCATCCGGGACAGATCAATCAGCCCCAGCATTTT,CASRHPGQINQPQHF
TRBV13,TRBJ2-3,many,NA,TGTGCCAGCAGCGCGTCTAGCGTCACAGATACGCAGTATTTT,CASSASSVTDTQYF
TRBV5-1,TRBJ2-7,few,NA,TGCGCCAGCAGCCCCGCGCCTACCTACGAGCAGTACTTC,CASSPAPTYEQYF
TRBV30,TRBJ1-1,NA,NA,TGTGCCTGGAGAATTAACGCGAACACTGAAGCTTTCTTT,CAWRINANTEAFF
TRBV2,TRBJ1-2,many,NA,TGTGCCAGCAGTGGGGAGGGATCCGGCTACACCTTC,CASSGEGSGYTF
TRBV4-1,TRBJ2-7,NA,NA,TGCGCCAGCAGCCAGGGACCCCGCACTGCCCTAACCCCCTACGAGCAGTACTTC,CASSQGPRTALTPYEQYF
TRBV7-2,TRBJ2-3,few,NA,TGTGCCAGCAGCTTATATAGTGGGCCGTTTTATACGCAGTATTTT,CASSLYSGPFYTQYF
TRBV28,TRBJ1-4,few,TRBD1,TGTGCCAGCAGTTCCCCCCTAAGGGGGCGGGATGAAAAACTGTTTTTT,CASSSPLRGRDEKLFF
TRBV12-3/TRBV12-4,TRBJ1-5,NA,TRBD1,TGTGCCAGCAGTTTGAGTCAGGGGGTTTGGCAGCCCCAGCATTTT,CASSLSQGVWQPQHF
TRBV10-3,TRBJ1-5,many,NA,TGTGCCATCAGTGAGTCGAACAGGGAGCATCAGCCCCAGCATTTT,CAISESNREHQPQHF
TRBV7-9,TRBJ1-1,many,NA,TGTGCCAGCAGCTTAGAGGCGAACACTGAAGCTTTCTTT,CASSLEANTEAFF